Listed below are T cell receptor beta chains from one sample, sequenced in a study of blood T cell repertoires in COVID-19. The assay was immunoSEQ multiplex PCR, and TCRdb's table has in-frame clones only and misses some. The sample includes about 320,000 clones, around 90% of them seen just once. The sequenced sample was PBMCs or T cells enriched from blood (not recorded which). The receptors stem from a man in his sixties who had recovered from COVID-19. The CDR3 runs from the conserved cysteine through the conserved F or W. Fields, in order: clone size, D gene, J gene, V gene, CDR3 DNA, CDR3 protein. D genes are given only for firm matches. Expanded clones are given a class, and other clones once, few, many or no size at all.

>NA|NA|TRBJ1-4|TRBV2
TGTGCCGCAACACCCAAAGGGGCAGCTAATGAAAAACTGTTTTTT
CAATPKGAANEKLFF
>NA|NA|TRBJ2-2|TRBV6-6
TGTGCCAGCAGCAGAATCCCCGGGGAGCTGTTTTTT
CASSRIPGELFF
>NA|NA|TRBJ1-1|TRBV19
TGTGCCAGTAGTATCGACATGAACACTGAAGCTTTCTTT
CASSIDMNTEAFF
>NA|TRBD1|TRBJ1-2|TRBV11-1
TGTGCCAGCAGCCGGGACAGGGCCAGCGATGGCTACACCTTC
CASSRDRASDGYTF
>NA|NA|TRBJ2-7|TRBV6-1
TGTGCCAGCAGTGAAATGGCAGGGGTGGGTTACGAGCAGTACTTC
CASSEMAGVGYEQYF
>NA|NA|TRBJ1-2|TRBV28
TGTGCCGGGGGGGGTAGTTATGGCTACACCTTC
CAGGGSYGYTF
>NA|TRBD2|TRBJ2-3|TRBV19
TGTGCCAGTAGCCTCCGACTAGCGGGGCTCACAGATACGCAGTATTTT
CASSLRLAGLTDTQYF
>NA|NA|TRBJ2-1|TRBV5-6
TGTGCCAGCAGCCTTTGGGAGGCCAGTAGAGGCTCCTACAATGAGCAGTTCTTC
CASSLWEASRGSYNEQFF
>NA|NA|TRBJ1-5|TRBV2
TGTGCCAGCAGTGCGCACAAGAATAGCAATCAGCCCCAGCATTTT
CASSAHKNSNQPQHF
>NA|TRBD2|TRBJ2-3|TRBV5-4
TGTGCCAGCAGCAATTTTTCCGGGAGACTAGCAACAGATACGCAGTATTTT
CASSNFSGRLATDTQYF
>NA|TRBD2|TRBJ2-1|TRBV29-1
TGCAGCGTCTCGGGGGGGTACAATGAGCAGTTCTTC
CSVSGGYNEQFF
>NA|NA|TRBJ1-5|TRBV7-8
TGTGCCAGCAGCTCGCAGGGGCATCAGCCCCAGCATTTT
CASSSQGHQPQHF
>once|TRBD2|TRBJ2-2|TRBV20-1
TGCAGTGCTAGTCTTAGCGGGTATAACACCGGGGAGCTGTTTTTT
CSASLSGYNTGELFF
>NA|TRBD1|TRBJ1-5|TRBV18
TGTGCCAGCTCACCGGGGACAGCTGATCAGCCCCAGCATTTT
CASSPGTADQPQHF
>once|NA|TRBJ1-1|TRBV28
TGTGCCAGCAGTTCCCTGACAGATATGAACACTGAAGCTTTCTTT
CASSSLTDMNTEAFF
>few|TRBD1|TRBJ2-1|TRBV10-2
TGCGCCAGCAGGAGACAGGGGAACGACAATGAGCAGTTCTTC
CASRRQGNDNEQFF
>NA|TRBD2|TRBJ2-5|TRBV24-1
TGTGCCACCAGTGATTTAGGTACGACGGGGGGTCACCAAGAGACCCAGTACTTC
CATSDLGTTGGHQETQYF
>NA|NA|TRBJ1-6|TRBV6-5
TGTGCCAGCAGTTACGAAAGCTCACCCCTCCACTTT
CASSYESSPLHF
>NA|TRBD1|TRBJ2-1|TRBV28
TGTGCCAGCAGTTCAGGACAGGGCGGACCAAATGAGCAGTTCTTC
CASSSGQGGPNEQFF
>few|TRBD1|TRBJ2-1|TRBV24-1
TGTGCCACCAGTGACTCCAGGGGGACCGGTACCTACAATGAGCAGTTCTTC
CATSDSRGTGTYNEQFF
>few|TRBD1|TRBJ1-6|TRBV4-1
TGCGCCAGCAGCCCCTCTGACAGGGATAATTCACCCCTCCACTTT
CASSPSDRDNSPLHF
>NA|NA|TRBJ1-1|TRBV12-3/TRBV12-4
TGTGCCAGCAGTTTAGGGAGGGAGGTTTGGGCTTTCTTT
CASSLGREVWAFF
>once|TRBD2|TRBJ2-1|TRBV9
TGTGCCAGCAGCGAGACCGGGTGGGAGGGATTGATTGAGCAGTTCTTC
CASSETGWEGLIEQFF
>NA|NA|TRBJ1-1|TRBV5-1
TGCGCCAGCAGCTCTTCAGAGGCCATGAACACTGAAGCTTTCTTT
CASSSSEAMNTEAFF
>once|TRBD2|TRBJ2-3|TRBV11-2
TGTGCCAGCAGCTTAGTTGCGGGAGGGCCAACAGATACGCAGTATTTT
CASSLVAGGPTDTQYF
>NA|NA|TRBJ1-1|TRBV6-5
TGTGCCAGCAGTTACCCTCAGGGGACCACTGAAGCTTTCTTT
CASSYPQGTTEAFF
>NA|NA|TRBJ1-1|TRBV14
TGTGCCAGCAGCCAAGTCTCAGCCAGAGGCGCTGAAGCTTTCTTT
CASSQVSARGAEAFF
>NA|NA|TRBJ2-3|TRBV9
TGTGCCAGCAGCGTCGCTGGAGGGGGCGCAGATACGCAGTATTTT
CASSVAGGGADTQYF
>NA|NA|TRBJ2-7|TRBV7-9
TGTGCCAGCAGCCCCTATTCTTACGAGCAGTACTTC
CASSPYSYEQYF
>NA|TRBD2|TRBJ2-3|TRBV6-1
TGTGCCAGCAGTGAAGTTGGACTAGCGGCTTGGCAGTATTTT
CASSEVGLAAWQYF
>NA|NA|TRBJ1-4|TRBV29-1
TGCAGCGTTGAAGGAGGGCTTAATGAAAAACTGTTTTTT
CSVEGGLNEKLFF
>once|TRBD1|TRBJ1-3|TRBV18
TGTGCCAGCTCACCCCAGGGACAGGGGGTTGGAAACACCATATATTTT
CASSPQGQGVGNTIYF
>NA|TRBD2|TRBJ2-1|TRBV28
TGTGCCAGCAGTTTACGGGAGGGGCGGAATGAGCAGTTCTTC
CASSLREGRNEQFF
>NA|NA|TRBJ2-3|TRBV6-5
TGTGCCAGCAGCCGACCTAGCGCCAGCACAGATACGCAGTATTTT
CASSRPSASTDTQYF
>NA|TRBD2|TRBJ2-7|TRBV3-1/TRBV3-2
TGTGCCAGCAGCCCAACTAGCGGGAGGGGTACCTACGAGCAGTACTTC
CASSPTSGRGTYEQYF
>NA|NA|TRBJ2-3|TRBV5-1
TGCGCCAGCAGCTTGGCCCCAGGCAACACAGATACGCAGTATTTT
CASSLAPGNTDTQYF
>NA|TRBD1|TRBJ1-2|TRBV28
TGTGCCAGCAGTTTAGTCCAGCAGGGGGCATCGCACTATGGCTACACCTTC
CASSLVQQGASHYGYTF
>NA|TRBD1|TRBJ1-2|TRBV7-9
TGTGCCAGCAGCGTCGACAGGGGTAACTATGGCTACACCTTC
CASSVDRGNYGYTF
>NA|NA|TRBJ1-5|TRBV19
TGTGCCAGTAGTATGGGACACCACCCAGGGATATACAATCAGCCCCAGCATTTT
CASSMGHHPGIYNQPQHF
>once|NA|TRBJ1-2|TRBV18
TGTGCCAGCTCTCTTACGCCGGAGATTAACTATGGCTACACCTTC
CASSLTPEINYGYTF
>NA|TRBD1|TRBJ1-5|TRBV2
TGTGCCAGCAGCCCGGGACAGGTAATCAATCAGCCCCAGCATTTT
CASSPGQVINQPQHF
>NA|TRBD2|TRBJ2-1|TRBV5-1
TGCGCCAGCAGCTCGCTGTGGGCGGGGGACAATGAGCAGTTCTTC
CASSSLWAGDNEQFF
>NA|NA|TRBJ2-1|TRBV5-1
TGCGCCAGCAGCGGGGGGAGTAGCCTCGATGAGCAGTTCTTC
CASSGGSSLDEQFF
>NA|NA|TRBJ2-4|TRBV7-3
TGTGCCAGCAGCCTGACTGGAGGCAAAAACATTCAGTACTTC
CASSLTGGKNIQYF
>NA|NA|TRBJ2-7|TRBV28
TGTGCCAGCAGGCGCGCCTACGAGCAGTACTTC
CASRRAYEQYF
>NA|NA|TRBJ2-7|TRBV20-1
TGTTTATGCGGCGGAGCCTACGAGCAGTACTTC
CLCGGAYEQYF
>once|NA|TRBJ2-7|TRBV20-1
TGCAGTGCTGGCAGGACCTACGAGCAGTACTTC
CSAGRTYEQYF
>NA|NA|TRBJ2-3|TRBV19
TGTGCCAGTACTAGGCCAGCAGAAGGAGGTACGCAGTATTTT
CASTRPAEGGTQYF
>NA|TRBD1|TRBJ1-4|TRBV5-6
TGTGCCAGCAGTCGACAGGGGGCTCCCGAAAAACTGTTTTTT
CASSRQGAPEKLFF
>NA|TRBD2|TRBJ2-1|TRBV28
TGTGCCAGCAGTTTCACGGGAGGGTCCTACAATGAGCAGTTCTTC
CASSFTGGSYNEQFF
>NA|NA|TRBJ2-5|TRBV2
TGTGCCAGCAGTGAACTAGCCGGGAGTGAGACCCAGTACTTC
CASSELAGSETQYF
>NA|TRBD2|TRBJ2-7|TRBV5-1
TGCGCCAGCAGCTTGGTGGAGTTCGGGGGGTACGAGCAGTACTTC
CASSLVEFGGYEQYF